This T cell receptor (beta chain) was identified in a study of blood T cell repertoires in COVID-19. Per the authors' pipeline: Nucleated cell number was recorded as an estimate derived from reference gene primer amplification. Data came from immunoSEQ multiplex PCR; TCRdb stores just in-frame clones and leaves some out. That table furnishes V, J and clone size, whereas the DNA furnished D and trimming. The sample holds 250,000 to 350,000 clones, over 75% seen once. Germline assignment: CDR1 LNHNV and CDR2 YYDKDF (reference sequence). The CDR3 length is 16 residues. The V and J ends lost 0 bases and 6 bases respectively, with 18 bases between them.

Sequences were obtained from peripheral blood. The clonotype originates from a woman between 50 and 59 years old with active or convalescent COVID-19. This sequence joins TRBV15 and TRBJ2-7, with D possibly TRBD1 on 5 matching bases. This chain's CDR3 is CATSRDTNYRSSEQYF. The CDR3 DNA follows: TGTGCCACCAGCAGAGATACCAATTACAGGTCTAGCGAGCAGTACTTC.